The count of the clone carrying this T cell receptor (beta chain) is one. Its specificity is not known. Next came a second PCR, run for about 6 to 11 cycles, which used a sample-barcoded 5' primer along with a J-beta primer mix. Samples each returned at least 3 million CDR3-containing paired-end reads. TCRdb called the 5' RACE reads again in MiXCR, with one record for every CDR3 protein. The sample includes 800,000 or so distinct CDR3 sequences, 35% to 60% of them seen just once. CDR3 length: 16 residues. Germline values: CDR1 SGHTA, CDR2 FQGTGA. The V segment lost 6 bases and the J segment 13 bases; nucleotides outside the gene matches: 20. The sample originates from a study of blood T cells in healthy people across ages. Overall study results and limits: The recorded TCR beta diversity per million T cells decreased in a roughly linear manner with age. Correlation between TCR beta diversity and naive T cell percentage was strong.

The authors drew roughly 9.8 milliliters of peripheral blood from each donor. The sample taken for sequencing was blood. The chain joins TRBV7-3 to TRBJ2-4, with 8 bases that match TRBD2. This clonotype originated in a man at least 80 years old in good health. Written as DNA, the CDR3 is TGTGCCAGCAGTTACAGACCGGGAGGGGTACTCAATGAGCAGTACTTC. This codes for CASSYRPGGVLNEQYF.